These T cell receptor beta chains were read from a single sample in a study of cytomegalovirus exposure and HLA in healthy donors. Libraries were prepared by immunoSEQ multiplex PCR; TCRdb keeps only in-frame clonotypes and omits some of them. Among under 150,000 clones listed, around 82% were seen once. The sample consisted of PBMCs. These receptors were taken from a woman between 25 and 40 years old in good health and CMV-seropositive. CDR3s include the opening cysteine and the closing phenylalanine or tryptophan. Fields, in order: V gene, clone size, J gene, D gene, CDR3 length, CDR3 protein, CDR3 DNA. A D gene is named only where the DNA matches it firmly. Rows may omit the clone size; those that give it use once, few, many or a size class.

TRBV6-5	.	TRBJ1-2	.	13	CASSPLRTGGYTF	TGTGCCAGCAGCCCTCTTAGGACTGGTGGCTACACCTTC
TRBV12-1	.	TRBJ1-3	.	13	CASSFGPGNTIYF	.
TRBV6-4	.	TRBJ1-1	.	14	CASSVRPGDTEAFF	TGTGCCAGCAGTGTAAGGCCAGGGGACACTGAAGCTTTCTTT
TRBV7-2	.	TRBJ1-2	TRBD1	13	CASSWTGVGGYTF	TGTGCCAGCAGCTGGACAGGGGTTGGTGGCTACACCTTC
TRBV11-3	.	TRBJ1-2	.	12	CASGSGVSGYTF	TGTGCCAGCGGTTCGGGGGTTAGTGGCTACACCTTC
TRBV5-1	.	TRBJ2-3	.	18	CASSLVGAASGSTDTQYF	TGCGCCAGCAGCTTGGTCGGAGCGGCCAGCGGGAGCACAGATACGCAGTATTTT
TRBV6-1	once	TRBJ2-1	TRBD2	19	CASSGVFWREGNSYNEQFF	TGTGCCAGCAGTGGTGTTTTTTGGCGGGAGGGAAACTCCTACAATGAGCAGTTCTTC
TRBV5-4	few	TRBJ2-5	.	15	CASSLVTGLQETQYF	TGTGCCAGCAGCTTGGTGACAGGTCTGCAAGAGACCCAGTACTTC
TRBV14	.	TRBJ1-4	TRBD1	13	CASRTQGGEKLFF	TGTGCCAGCAGAACACAGGGGGGGGAAAAACTGTTTTTT
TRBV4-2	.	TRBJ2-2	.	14	CASSPTGWAGELFF	TGTGCCAGCAGCCCCACAGGCTGGGCCGGGGAGCTGTTTTTT
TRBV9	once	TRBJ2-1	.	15	CASSVVRSLVNEQFF	TGTGCCAGCAGCGTAGTGCGGTCTCTCGTCAATGAGCAGTTCTTC
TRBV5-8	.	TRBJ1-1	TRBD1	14	CASSTGQGNTEAFF	TGTGCCAGCAGCACCGGACAGGGGAACACTGAAGCTTTCTTT
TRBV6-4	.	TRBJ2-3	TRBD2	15	CASSEIAGGQDTQYF	TGTGCCAGCAGTGAGATAGCGGGAGGGCAAGATACGCAGTATTTT
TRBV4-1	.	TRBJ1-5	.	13	CASSQDRVQPQHF	TGCGCCAGCAGCCAAGATCGGGTTCAGCCCCAGCATTTT
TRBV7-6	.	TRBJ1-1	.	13	CASSIVGRTEAFF	TGTGCCAGCAGTATAGTTGGGCGTACTGAAGCTTTCTTT
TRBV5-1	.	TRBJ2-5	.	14	CASSFWAGQETQYF	TGCGCCAGCAGCTTTTGGGCGGGACAAGAGACCCAGTACTTC
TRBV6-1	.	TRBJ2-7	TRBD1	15	CASFSTGQVGYEQYF	TGTGCCAGCTTTTCTACCGGACAGGTGGGATACGAGCAGTACTTC
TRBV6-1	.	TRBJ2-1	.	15	CASSKTGTSYNEQFF	TGTGCCAGCAGTAAGACAGGCACCTCCTACAATGAGCAGTTCTTC
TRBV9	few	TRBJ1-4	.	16	CASSVGVWGVNEKLFF	TGTGCCAGCAGCGTAGGTGTTTGGGGGGTAAATGAAAAACTGTTTTTT
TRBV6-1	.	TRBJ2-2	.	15	CASRYTGLNTGELFF	TGTGCCAGCAGGTACACTGGACTGAACACCGGGGAGCTGTTTTTT
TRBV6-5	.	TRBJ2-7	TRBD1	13	CASSSTGVYEQYF	TGTGCCAGCAGTTCCACAGGGGTCTACGAGCAGTACTTC
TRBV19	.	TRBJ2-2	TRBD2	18	CASTKSGLAGGVAGELFF	TGTGCCAGTACCAAATCGGGACTAGCGGGAGGAGTCGCCGGGGAGCTGTTTTTT
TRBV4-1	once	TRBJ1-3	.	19	CASSQPRSAPPNSGNTIYF	TGCGCCAGCAGCCAACCCCGTAGTGCTCCCCCCAACTCTGGAAACACCATATATTTT
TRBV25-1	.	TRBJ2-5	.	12	CASSEWPETQYF	TGTGCCAGCAGTGAATGGCCAGAGACCCAGTACTTC
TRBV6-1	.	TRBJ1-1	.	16	CASSETQGALNTEAFF	TGTGCCAGCAGTGAAACACAGGGCGCCCTGAACACTGAAGCTTTCTTT
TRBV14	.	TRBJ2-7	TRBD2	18	CASSQAPLYREGFYEQYF	TGTGCCAGCAGCCAAGCCCCCCTGTACCGGGAGGGCTTCTACGAGCAGTACTTC
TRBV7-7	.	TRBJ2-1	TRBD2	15	CASSLSLAGYNEQFF	TGTGCTAGCAGCCTCTCATTAGCGGGTTACAATGAGCAGTTCTTC
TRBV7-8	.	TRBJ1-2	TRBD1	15	CASSLGTGTGEGYTF	TGTGCCAGCAGCTTAGGAACCGGGACAGGGGAGGGCTACACCTTC
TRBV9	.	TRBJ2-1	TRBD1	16	CASSRTGTGSYNEQFF	TGTGCCAGCAGCAGGACAGGCACAGGATCCTACAATGAGCAGTTCTTC
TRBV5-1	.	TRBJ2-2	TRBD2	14	CASSLLAGAGELFF	TGCGCCAGCAGCCTCTTAGCGGGGGCCGGGGAGCTGTTTTTT
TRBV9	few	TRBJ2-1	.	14	CASSGGTLDNEQFF	TGTGCCAGCAGCGGGGGGACTCTAGACAATGAGCAGTTCTTC
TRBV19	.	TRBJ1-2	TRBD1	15	CASKKADDRANGYTF	TGTGCCAGTAAAAAGGCGGACGACAGGGCGAATGGCTACACCTTC
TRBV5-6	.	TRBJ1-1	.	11	CASSQDTEAFF	TGTGCCAGCAGCCAGGATACTGAAGCTTTCTTT